In this sample, the clone carrying this TCR beta chain turned up once. Its antigen is unknown. The sorted-subset replicate PCRs were given 200 ng DNA, which is 30,000 or so T cell genomes. Per the original data handling: ImmunoSEQ output held junction-only sequences without quality scores, so filtering differed. Only in-frame clones appear in the TCRdb table, and some are missing; sequencing was by immunoSEQ multiplex PCR. D and trimming come from the DNA, and the V and J calls and clone size come from that table. The table has around 1.5 million clones, 95% to 99% seen once. The V and J ends lost 3 bases and 4 bases respectively, with 9 bases between them. The CDR3 has 12 residues. Germline V gives CDR1 SQVTM, CDR2 ANQGSEA. This specimen belongs to a study of shared clonotypes between healthy human individuals. Study-level information: Per-donor plates numbered three CD4 naive, three CD4 memory, two CD8 naive and one CD8 memory.

General study points: A small donor pool kept down the genetic and exposure-history diversity that was represented.

This chain uses TRBV29-1 with TRBJ1-1; D is ambiguous. The origin of this receptor is a man under 40 in good health. Sequenced: naive CD4+ T cells sorted from blood. Specified subset: CD45RA+ positively selected. The CDR3 DNA reads as TGCAGCGTTGAGGGTGAAACCACTGAAGCTTTCTTT. It is translated as CSVEGETTEAFF.